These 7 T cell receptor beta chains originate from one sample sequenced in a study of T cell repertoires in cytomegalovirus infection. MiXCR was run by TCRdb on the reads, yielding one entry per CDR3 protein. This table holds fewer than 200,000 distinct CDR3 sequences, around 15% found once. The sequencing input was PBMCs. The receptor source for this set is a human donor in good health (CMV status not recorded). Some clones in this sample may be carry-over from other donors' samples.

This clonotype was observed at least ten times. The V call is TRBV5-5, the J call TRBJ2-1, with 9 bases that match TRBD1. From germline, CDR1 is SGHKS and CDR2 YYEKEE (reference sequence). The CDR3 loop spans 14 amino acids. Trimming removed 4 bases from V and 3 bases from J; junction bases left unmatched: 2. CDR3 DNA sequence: TGTGCCAGCAGCCAGGGACAGGGCTACAATGAGCAGTTCTTC. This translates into CASSQGQGYNEQFF.

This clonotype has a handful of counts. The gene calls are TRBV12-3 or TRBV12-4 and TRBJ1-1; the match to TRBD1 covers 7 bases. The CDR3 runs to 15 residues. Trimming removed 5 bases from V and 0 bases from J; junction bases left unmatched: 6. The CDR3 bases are TGTGCCAGCAGTCTTGCGGGACAGTTGAACACTGAAGCTTTCTTT. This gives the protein CASSLAGQLNTEAFF.

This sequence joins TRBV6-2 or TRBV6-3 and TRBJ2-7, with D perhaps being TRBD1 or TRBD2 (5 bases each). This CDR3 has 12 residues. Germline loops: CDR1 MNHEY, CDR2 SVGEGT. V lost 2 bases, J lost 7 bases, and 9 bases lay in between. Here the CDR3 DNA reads TGTGCCAGCAGTTACGAGGGACGGGAGCAGTACTTC. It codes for CASSYEGREQYF.

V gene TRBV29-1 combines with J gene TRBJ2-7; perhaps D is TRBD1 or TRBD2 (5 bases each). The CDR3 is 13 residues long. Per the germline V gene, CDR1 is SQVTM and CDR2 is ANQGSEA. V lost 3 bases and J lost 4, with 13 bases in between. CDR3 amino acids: CSVEYGTKYEQYF. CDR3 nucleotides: TGCAGCGTTGAGTACGGGACGAAGTACGAGCAGTACTTC.

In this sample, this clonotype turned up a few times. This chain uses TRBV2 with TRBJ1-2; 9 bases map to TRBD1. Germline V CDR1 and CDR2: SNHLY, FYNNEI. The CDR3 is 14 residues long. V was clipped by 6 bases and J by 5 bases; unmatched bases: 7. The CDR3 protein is CASRATGTGYGYTF. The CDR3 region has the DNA TGTGCCAGCAGAGCCACCGGGACAGGGTATGGCTACACCTTC. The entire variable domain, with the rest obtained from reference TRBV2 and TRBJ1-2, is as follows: EPEVTQTPSHQVTQMGQEVILRCVPISNHLYFYWYRQILGQKVEFLVSFYNNEISEKSEIFDDQFSVERPDGSNFTLKIRSTKLEDSAMYFCASRATGTGYGYTFGSGTRLTVV.

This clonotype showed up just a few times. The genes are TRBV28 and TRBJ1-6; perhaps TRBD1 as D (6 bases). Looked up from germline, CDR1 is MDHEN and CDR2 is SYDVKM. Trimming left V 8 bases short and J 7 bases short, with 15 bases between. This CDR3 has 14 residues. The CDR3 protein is CASLRGTGNSPLHF. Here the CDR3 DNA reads TGTGCCAGCCTTAGGGGGACGGGGAATTCACCCCTCCACTTT. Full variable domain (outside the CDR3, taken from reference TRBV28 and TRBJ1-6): DVKVTQSSRYLVKRTGEKVFLECVQDMDHENMFWYRQDPGLGLRLIYFSYDVKMKEKGDIPEGYSVSREKKERFSLILESASTNQTSMYLCASLRGTGNSPLHFGNGTRLTVT.

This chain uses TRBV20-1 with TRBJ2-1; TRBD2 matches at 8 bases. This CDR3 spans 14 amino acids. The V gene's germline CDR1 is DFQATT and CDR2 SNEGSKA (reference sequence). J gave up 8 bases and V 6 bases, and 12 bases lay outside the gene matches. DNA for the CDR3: TGCAGTGCAAGGAGAAGCGGGAGTTGGTATGAGCAGTTCTTC. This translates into CSARRSGSWYEQFF.